One sample yielded the 10 T cell receptor beta chains listed below, sequenced in a study of T-cell memory formation after mild COVID-19. TCRdb used MiXCR to reprocess the 5' RACE reads, holding one entry per CDR3 protein. The sample shows 200,000 to 300,000 distinct CDR3 sequences, approximately 15% of them seen only once. Sequencing used PBMCs or a T cell subset sorted from them (not recorded which). The receptors come from an adult woman who had mild COVID-19 (a few samples of this study predate the infection). Cell type and time point are not known.

This chain links TRBV30 with TRBJ2-3, with 12 nucleotides matching TRBD2. CDR1 and CDR2 from the germline V gene are GTSNPN and SVGIG (reference sequence). Trimming at V came to 5 bases and at J to 0 bases, leaving 3 bases not matched to a gene. The CDR3 is made up of 15 amino acids. The CDR3 is CAWGGLAGSTDTQYF. CDR3 DNA sequence: TGTGCCTGGGGGGGACTAGCGGGTAGCACAGATACGCAGTATTTT. Full variable domain (missing parts from reference TRBV30 and TRBJ2-3): SQTIHQWPATLVQPVGSPLSLECTVEGTSNPNLYWYRQAAGRGLQLLFYSVGIGQISSEVPQNLSASRPQDRQFILSSKKLLLSDSGFYLCAWGGLAGSTDTQYFGPGTRLTVL.

CDR3 sequence reads: CASSYSRGGEDWETQYF. The CDR3 nucleotides are TGTGCCAGCAGTTACTCGAGAGGGGGCGAGGATTGGGAGACCCAGTACTTC. V and J are TRBV6-2 or TRBV6-3 and TRBJ2-5, with 7 positions matching TRBD1. The CDR3 contains 17 residues. Trimming took 0 bases from V and 5 from J; bases not matched to a gene: 12. The germline V gene encodes CDR1 MNHEY and CDR2 SVGEGT.

The chain joins TRBV6-1 to TRBJ1-2; 9 positions match TRBD1. The junction had 12 bases not matched to a gene; V was cut back by 6 bases and J by 7 bases. The CDR3 loop spans 15 amino acids. Germline V gives CDR1 MNHNS, CDR2 SASEGT. Here the CDR3 reads CASRDYRGQYSGYTF. CDR3 nucleotide sequence: TGTGCCAGCAGGGATTACAGGGGGCAATATAGTGGCTACACCTTC.

This clonotype was picked up a small number of times. CDR3 nucleotide sequence: TGCAGTGCTGGAGGACAGCCGAACACTGAAGCTTTCTTT. As protein: CSAGGQPNTEAFF. The chain combines TRBV20-1 with TRBJ1-1; tentative D call: TRBD1 (6 bases). Germline CDR1 reads DFQATT; CDR2 reads SNEGSKA (reference sequence). Trimming removed 5 bases from V and 1 base from J, with 11 bases in between. CDR3 length: 13 residues.

This chain's CDR3 is CASSLLWNQPQHF. CDR3 in DNA: TGTGCCAGCAGCTTGCTCTGGAATCAGCCCCAGCATTTT. This chain links TRBV7-3 with TRBJ1-5, with D uncertain. V lost 3 bases to trimming and J lost 4 bases, with 7 bases between them. The germline V gene has CDR1 SGHTA and CDR2 FQGTGA. This CDR3 spans 13 amino acids.

The CDR3 nucleotides are TGCGCCAGCAGTACGAGGCCCCAGAACACTGAAGCTTTCTTT. Encoded protein: CASSTRPQNTEAFF. The rearrangement joins TRBV5-1 to TRBJ1-1; D call uncertain. The germline V gene encodes CDR1 SGHRS and CDR2 YFSETQ. The CDR3 length is 14 residues. The V and J ends lost 5 bases and 1 base respectively, with 12 bases between them.

The J gene is TRBJ1-2, the V gene TRBV20-1, with D uncertain. The V gene's germline CDR1 is DFQATT and CDR2 SNEGSKA (reference sequence). The CDR3 extends over 14 amino acids. V was trimmed by 1 base and J by 2 bases, leaving 11 bases between them. The CDR3 nucleotides read TGCAGTGCTAGAGGGAGGGAGACCAACTATGGCTACACCTTC. It yields the protein CSARGRETNYGYTF.

Many counts were recorded for this clonotype. The J gene is TRBJ2-7, the V gene TRBV5-1, with 10 nucleotides matching TRBD2. The CDR3 spans 15 residues. Germline trimming cut 2 bases from V and 1 base from J; bases unmatched to any gene: 3. Germline CDR1 and CDR2: SGHRS and YFSETQ. As DNA, the CDR3 is TGCGCCAGCAGCTTAGGACTAGCGGAGTCCTACGAGCAGTACTTC. It translates to CASSLGLAESYEQYF.

This clonotype has a handful of counts. The chain joins TRBV9 to TRBJ2-1; 11 nucleotides match TRBD2. This CDR3 contains 16 residues. With 4 bases clipped from V and 4 bases from J, the junction kept 7 bases outside the gene matches. From germline, CDR1 is SGDLS and CDR2 YYNGEE. The CDR3: CASSITGTSGYNEQFF. In nucleotides, the CDR3 is TGTGCCAGCAGCATAACCGGGACTAGCGGTTACAATGAGCAGTTCTTC.

The rearrangement links TRBV5-1 to TRBJ1-1, with a tentative D call TRBD1 (6 bases). Trimming left V 0 bases short and J 0 bases short, with 12 bases between. Germline V gene data show CDR1 as SGHRS and CDR2 as YFSETQ. This CDR3 is built from 16 residues. The CDR3 here is CASSLEGVAMNTEAFF. DNA of the CDR3: TGCGCCAGCAGCTTGGAGGGGGTAGCCATGAACACTGAAGCTTTCTTT. Full variable domain (remainder filled in from reference TRBV5-1 and TRBJ1-1): KAGVTQTPRYLIKTRGQQVTLSCSPISGHRSVSWYQQTPGQGLQFLFEYFSETQRNKGNFPGRFSGRQFSNSRSEMNVSTLELGDSALYLCASSLEGVAMNTEAFFGQGTRLTVV.